The clone carrying this T cell receptor beta chain was counted a few times. Its antigen is still unknown. TCRdb re-called the 5' RACE reads through MiXCR, storing one row per CDR3 protein. The profile shows approximately 400,000 distinct CDR3 sequences, roughly 26% of them singletons. The data were taken from a study of CD8 T cells in ankylosing spondylitis. Broader study findings: Several highly homologous variants made up a TCR beta motif that seemed to typify ankylosing spondylitis blood.

The CDR3 contains 17 residues. Trimming left V 3 bases short and J 1 base short, with 18 bases between. Germline CDR1 and CDR2: SGHAT and FQNNGV. The sequence was obtained from a male donor with ankylosing spondylitis. The chain links TRBV11-2 to TRBJ1-1, with D tentatively TRBD1 (5 bases). Material for sequencing was blood, either unsorted or a sorted T cell fraction (not recorded which). The CDR3 coding sequence is TGTGCCAGCAGCTTTTTCCTACTCCTAGACAGGAACACTGAAGCTTTCTTT. Amino acid sequence: CASSFFLLLDRNTEAFF.